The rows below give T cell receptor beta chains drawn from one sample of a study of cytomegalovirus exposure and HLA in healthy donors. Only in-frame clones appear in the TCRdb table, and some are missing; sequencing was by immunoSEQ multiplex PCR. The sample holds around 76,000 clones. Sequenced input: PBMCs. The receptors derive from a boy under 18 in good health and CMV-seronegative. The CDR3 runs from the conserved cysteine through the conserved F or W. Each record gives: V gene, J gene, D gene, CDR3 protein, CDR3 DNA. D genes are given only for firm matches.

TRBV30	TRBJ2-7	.	CAWSEIYGSSYEQYF	TGTGCCTGGAGTGAGATTTACGGGAGCTCCTACGAGCAGTACTTC
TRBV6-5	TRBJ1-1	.	CASSYHSGQSTEAFF	TGTGCCAGCAGTTACCACTCCGGACAGAGCACTGAAGCTTTCTTT
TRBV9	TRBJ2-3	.	CASSAEVTSTDTQYF	TGTGCCAGCAGTGCGGAGGTAACTAGCACAGATACGCAGTATTTT
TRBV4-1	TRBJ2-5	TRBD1	CASSPGQGAKETQYF	TGCGCCAGCAGCCCGGGACAGGGGGCAAAAGAGACCCAGTACTTC
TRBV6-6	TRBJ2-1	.	CASSYGGQSDNEQFF	TGTGCCAGCAGTTACGGGGGACAATCGGACAATGAGCAGTTCTTC
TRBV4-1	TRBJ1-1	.	CASSQETGRNTEAFF	TGCGCCAGCAGCCAAGAAACAGGCCGGAACACTGAAGCTTTCTTT
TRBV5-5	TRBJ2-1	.	CASSFVGGSYNEQFF	TGTGCCAGCAGCTTCGTGGGGGGCTCCTACAATGAGCAGTTCTTC
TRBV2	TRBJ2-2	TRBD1	CASTAGGYTGELFF	TGTGCCAGCACTGCAGGGGGCTATACCGGGGAGCTGTTTTTT
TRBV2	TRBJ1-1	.	CASSQTGFTEAFF	TGTGCCAGCAGCCAAACAGGGTTCACTGAAGCTTTCTTT
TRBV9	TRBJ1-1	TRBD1	CASSVDQGADTEAFF	TGTGCCAGCAGCGTAGATCAGGGGGCGGACACTGAAGCTTTCTTT
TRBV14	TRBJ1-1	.	CASSPYRVQNTEAFF	TGTGCCAGCAGCCCCTACAGGGTTCAGAACACTGAAGCTTTCTTT
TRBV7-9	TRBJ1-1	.	CADYNTEAFF	TGTGCCGACTACAACACTGAAGCTTTCTTT
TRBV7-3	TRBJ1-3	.	CASSLKIGGNTIYF	TGTGCCAGCAGCTTAAAGATCGGTGGAAACACCATATATTTT
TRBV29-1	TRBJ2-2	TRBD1	CSVDRGPNTGELFF	TGCAGCGTAGACAGGGGCCCGAACACCGGGGAGCTGTTTTTT
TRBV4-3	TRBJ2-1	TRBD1	CASSQEGTGGYNEQFF	TGCGCCAGCAGCCAAGAGGGGACAGGGGGCTACAATGAGCAGTTCTTC
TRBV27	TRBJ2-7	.	CASRGQDHYEQYF	TGTGCCAGCAGAGGTCAGGATCACTACGAGCAGTACTTC
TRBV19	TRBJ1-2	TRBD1	CASKGAGGQNYGYTF	TGTGCCAGTAAGGGGGCAGGGGGTCAGAACTATGGCTACACCTTC
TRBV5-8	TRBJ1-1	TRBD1	CASSLRTGKGNTEAFF	TGTGCCAGCAGCCTAAGGACAGGAAAAGGGAACACTGAAGCTTTCTTT
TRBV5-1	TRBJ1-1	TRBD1	CASSYGGTGDTEAFF	TGCGCCAGCAGCTACGGAGGGACAGGCGACACTGAAGCTTTCTTT
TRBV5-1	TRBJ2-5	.	CASTLGTLEETQYF	TGCGCCAGCACCCTGGGGACACTGGAGGAGACCCAGTACTTC
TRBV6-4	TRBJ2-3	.	CASSATTGTGTDTQYF	TGTGCCAGCAGTGCCACGACAGGAACAGGCACAGATACGCAGTATTTT
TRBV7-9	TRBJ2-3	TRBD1	CASSLGTTGGPDTQYF	TGTGCCAGCAGCCTTGGAACCACAGGGGGCCCAGATACGCAGTATTTT
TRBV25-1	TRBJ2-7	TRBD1	CASSHPGQGVAEQYF	TGTGCCAGCAGTCACCCGGGACAGGGGGTCGCCGAGCAGTACTTC
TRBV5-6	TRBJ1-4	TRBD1	CASSLYDRGHEKLFF	TGTGCCAGCAGCTTATATGACAGGGGGCATGAAAAACTGTTTTTT
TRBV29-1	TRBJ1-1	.	CSVGAGMNTEAFF	TGCAGCGTTGGGGCAGGAATGAACACTGAAGCTTTCTTT
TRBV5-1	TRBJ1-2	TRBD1	CASSVGQGAYSGYTF	TGCGCCAGCAGCGTGGGACAGGGGGCCTACAGCGGCTACACCTTC
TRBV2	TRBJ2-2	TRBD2	CASRGLAGPNTGELFF	TGTGCCAGCAGGGGACTAGCGGGGCCGAACACCGGGGAGCTGTTTTTT
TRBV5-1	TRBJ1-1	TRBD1	CASSGGDRNTEAFF	TGCGCCAGCAGCGGCGGGGACAGGAACACTGAAGCTTTCTTT
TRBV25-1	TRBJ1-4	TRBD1	CASSQETGTAQKLFF	TGTGCCAGCAGTCAAGAAACCGGGACAGCGCAAAAACTGTTTTTT
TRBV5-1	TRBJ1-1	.	CASSFGENTEAFF	TGCGCCAGCAGCTTTGGAGAGAACACTGAAGCTTTCTTT
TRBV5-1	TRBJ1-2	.	CASSIGQPTYGYTF	TGCGCCAGCAGCATTGGACAGCCAACATATGGCTACACCTTC
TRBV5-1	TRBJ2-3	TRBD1	CASMDRESTDTQYF	TGCGCCAGCATGGACAGGGAGAGCACAGATACGCAGTATTTT
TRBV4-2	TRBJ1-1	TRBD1	CASRDRGGPPEAFF	TGTGCCAGCAGGGACAGGGGGGGGCCCCCTGAAGCTTTCTTT
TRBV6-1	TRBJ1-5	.	CASSEYPRGRNQPQHF	TGTGCCAGCAGTGAGTACCCCAGGGGACGCAATCAGCCCCAGCATTTT
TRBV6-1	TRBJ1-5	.	CASSEAVAGVGQPQHF	TGTGCCAGCAGTGAAGCAGTAGCAGGGGTAGGCCAGCCCCAGCATTTT
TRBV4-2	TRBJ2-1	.	CASSQGLSDNEQFF	TGTGCCAGCAGCCAAGGGCTTAGCGATAATGAGCAGTTCTTC
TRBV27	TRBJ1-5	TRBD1	CASRPTRQGTSNQPQHF	TGTGCCAGCAGGCCTACTCGACAGGGCACTAGCAATCAGCCCCAGCATTTT
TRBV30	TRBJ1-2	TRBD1	CAWSVGDRQGYGYTF	TGTGCCTGGAGTGTAGGGGACAGACAAGGGTATGGCTACACCTTC
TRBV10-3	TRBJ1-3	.	CAISYSSGNTIYF	TGTGCCATCAGTTACAGCTCTGGAAACACCATATATTTT
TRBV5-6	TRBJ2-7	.	CASSLRQATYEQYF	TGTGCCAGCAGCTTGAGACAGGCTACCTACGAGCAGTACTTC
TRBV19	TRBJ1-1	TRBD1	CASTLGQDNTEAFF	TGTGCCAGTACCCTGGGACAGGATAACACTGAAGCTTTCTTT
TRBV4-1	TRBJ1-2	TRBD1	CASSHADRDYGYTF	TGCGCCAGCAGCCACGCAGACAGGGACTATGGCTACACCTTC
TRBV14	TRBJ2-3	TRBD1	CASSRLQGKGDTQYF	TGTGCCAGCAGCCGATTACAGGGGAAGGGAGATACGCAGTATTTT
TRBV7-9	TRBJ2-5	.	CASSLPTRTQYQETQYF	TGTGCCAGCAGCTTACCTACAAGGACTCAGTACCAAGAGACCCAGTACTTC
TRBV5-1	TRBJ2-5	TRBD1	CASSLRQGRETQYF	TGCGCCAGCAGCTTGAGACAGGGGAGGGAGACCCAGTACTTC
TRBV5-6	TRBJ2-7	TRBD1	CASSYGTGAYEQYF	TGTGCCAGCAGCTACGGGACAGGGGCATACGAGCAGTACTTC
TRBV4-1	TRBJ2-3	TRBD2	CASSQGGLPNTDTQYF	TGCGCCAGCAGCCAAGGGGGACTACCAAACACAGATACGCAGTATTTT
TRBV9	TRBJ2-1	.	CASSVATPRQSMAHNEQFF	TGTGCCAGCAGCGTAGCTACCCCACGACAGAGCATGGCCCACAATGAGCAGTTCTTC
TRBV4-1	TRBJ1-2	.	CASSQETDLPAYGYTF	TGCGCCAGCAGCCAAGAGACAGACTTACCTGCATATGGCTACACCTTC
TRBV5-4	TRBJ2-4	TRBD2	CASSGPSGDIQYF	TGTGCCAGCAGCGGACCCAGCGGGGACATTCAGTACTTC
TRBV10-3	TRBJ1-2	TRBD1	CAITRTGFDSGYTF	TGTGCCATCACCCGGACAGGGTTCGATAGTGGCTACACCTTC
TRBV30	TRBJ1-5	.	CAWSVDRNGLSNQPQHF	TGTGCCTGGAGTGTAGATAGAAACGGACTTAGCAATCAGCCCCAGCATTTT
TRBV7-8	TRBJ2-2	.	CASSVRETGELFF	TGTGCCAGCAGCGTCCGCGAAACCGGGGAGCTGTTTTTT
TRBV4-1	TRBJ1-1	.	CASSQAVNTNTEAFF	TGCGCCAGCAGCCAAGCGGTTAATACGAACACTGAAGCTTTCTTT
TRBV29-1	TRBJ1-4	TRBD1	CSVEDNDRGNEKLFF	TGCAGCGTTGAAGACAACGACAGGGGAAACGAAAAACTGTTTTTT